This TCR beta chain is from a study of cytomegalovirus exposure and HLA in healthy donors. Vbeta (60) and Jbeta (13) primers were used in the PCR. Measured with immunoSEQ multiplex PCR; TCRdb has only the in-frame clones, and not every one. This sample has 160,000 or so clones, with approximately 80% found just once. Study-wide results and limits: As was reported, the classifier diagnosed cytomegalovirus status with high specificity and sensitivity. While the bulk of TCR sequences proved rare, some public TCRs turned up in many donors. The study designated 150 or so TCR beta chains cytomegalovirus-associated. Several of the most significant clusters appeared, in a later analysis, to be linked to common viral pathogens.

Only one count was recorded for this clone. Its antigen is not known. The clonotype originates from a man in his late teens or twenties in good health and CMV-seropositive. The sequenced sample was PBMCs.

This chain's CDR3 is CASSPRRDRSGRTEAFF. CDR3 in DNA: TGTGCCAGCAGCCCCCGCCGGGACAGAAGTGGTCGGACTGAAGCTTTCTTT. The chain couples TRBV11-1 to TRBJ1-1, with 7 positions matching TRBD1. This CDR3 has 17 residues. J was trimmed by 5 bases and V by 5 bases; bases with no gene match: 17. The germline CDR1 and CDR2 sequences are SGHAT and FQDESV (reference sequence).